The TCR beta chain described here comes from a study of PD-1 blockade in classical Hodgkin lymphoma. Study results and limitations: Reasons behind the repertoire differences stay unclear, perhaps disease activity or earlier therapy. In newly diagnosed patients, baseline TCR diversity was reportedly below that of healthy donors.

With regard to this clone: Its specificity is not known.

The time point is: newly diagnosed, previously untreated cHL patient sample. The authors purified CD4+ T cells from thawed PBMCs by magnetic negative selection. V dropped 7 bases and J dropped 4; count of bases not matched to a gene: 4. CDR1 MDHEN and CDR2 SYDVKM come from the germline V gene. The CDR3 contains 12 residues. Data came from immunoSEQ multiplex PCR; TCRdb stores just in-frame clones and leaves some out. The sample yields approximately 27,000 clones, 89% seen once. The TCR was taken from a human donor with classical Hodgkin lymphoma. Material for sequencing was CD4+ T cells from blood. V usage is TRBV28 and J usage is TRBJ2-7, with 7 nucleotides matching TRBD2. The chain's CDR3 is CASMREGYEQYF. CDR3 DNA: TGTGCCAGCATGAGGGAGGGTTACGAGCAGTACTTC.